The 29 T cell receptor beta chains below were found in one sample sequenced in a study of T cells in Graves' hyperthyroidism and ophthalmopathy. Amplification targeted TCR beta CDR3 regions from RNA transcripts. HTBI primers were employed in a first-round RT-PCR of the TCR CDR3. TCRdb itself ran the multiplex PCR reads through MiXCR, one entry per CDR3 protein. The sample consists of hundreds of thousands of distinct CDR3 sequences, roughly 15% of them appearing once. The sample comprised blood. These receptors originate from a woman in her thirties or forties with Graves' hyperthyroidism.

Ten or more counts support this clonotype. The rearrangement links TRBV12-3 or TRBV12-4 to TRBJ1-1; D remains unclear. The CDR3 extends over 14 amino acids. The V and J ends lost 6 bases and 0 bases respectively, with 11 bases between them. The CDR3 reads CASRSANMNTEAFF. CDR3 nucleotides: TGTGCCAGCAGATCTGCGAACATGAACACTGAAGCTTTCTTT.

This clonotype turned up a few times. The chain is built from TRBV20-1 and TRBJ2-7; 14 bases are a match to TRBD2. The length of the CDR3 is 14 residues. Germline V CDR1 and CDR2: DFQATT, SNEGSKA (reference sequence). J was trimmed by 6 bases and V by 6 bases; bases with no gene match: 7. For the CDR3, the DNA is TGCAGTGCAAGGGGACTAGCGGGAGTTGGCGAGCAGTACTTC. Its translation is CSARGLAGVGEQYF.

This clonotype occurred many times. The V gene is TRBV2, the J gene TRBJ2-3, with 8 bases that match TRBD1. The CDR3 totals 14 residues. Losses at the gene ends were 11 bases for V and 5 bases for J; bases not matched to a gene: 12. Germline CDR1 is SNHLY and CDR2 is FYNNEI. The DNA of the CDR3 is TGTGCCCTGAAGTACGGACAGGGAGTAGATACGCAGTATTTT. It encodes CALKYGQGVDTQYF.

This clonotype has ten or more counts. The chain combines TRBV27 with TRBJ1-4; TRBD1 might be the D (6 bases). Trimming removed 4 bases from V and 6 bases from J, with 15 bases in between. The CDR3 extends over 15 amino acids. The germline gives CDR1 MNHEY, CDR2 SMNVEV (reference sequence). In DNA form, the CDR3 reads TGTGCCAGCAGTTCCGGACAGCCCGGGGATGAAAAACTGTTTTTT. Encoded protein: CASSSGQPGDEKLFF. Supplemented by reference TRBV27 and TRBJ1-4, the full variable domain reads EAQVTQNPRYLITVTGKKLTVTCSQNMNHEYMSWYRQDPGLGLRQIYYSMNVEVTDKGDVPEGYKVSRKEKRNFPLILESPSPNQTSLYFCASSSGQPGDEKLFFGSGTQLSVL.

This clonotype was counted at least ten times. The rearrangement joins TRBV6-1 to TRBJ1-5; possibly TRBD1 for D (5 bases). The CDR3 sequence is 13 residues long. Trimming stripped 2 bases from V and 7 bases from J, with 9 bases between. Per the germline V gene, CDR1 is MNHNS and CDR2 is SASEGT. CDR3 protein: CASSERRGQPQHF. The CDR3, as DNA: TGTGCCAGCAGTGAAAGGCGGGGGCAGCCCCAGCATTTT.

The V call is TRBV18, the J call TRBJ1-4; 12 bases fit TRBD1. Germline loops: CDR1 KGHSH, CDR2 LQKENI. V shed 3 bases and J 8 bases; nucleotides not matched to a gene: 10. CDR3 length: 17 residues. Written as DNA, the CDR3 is TGTGCCAGCTCACCTTCGGGACAGGGGGCGTCAAAAGAAAAACTGTTTTTT. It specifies CASSPSGQGASKEKLFF.

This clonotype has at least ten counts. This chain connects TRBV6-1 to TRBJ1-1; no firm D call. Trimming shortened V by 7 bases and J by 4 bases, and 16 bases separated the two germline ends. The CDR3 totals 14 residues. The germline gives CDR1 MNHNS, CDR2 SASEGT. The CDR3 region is CASMPGVGGTEAFF. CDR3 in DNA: TGTGCCAGCATGCCCGGGGTAGGAGGCACTGAAGCTTTCTTT.

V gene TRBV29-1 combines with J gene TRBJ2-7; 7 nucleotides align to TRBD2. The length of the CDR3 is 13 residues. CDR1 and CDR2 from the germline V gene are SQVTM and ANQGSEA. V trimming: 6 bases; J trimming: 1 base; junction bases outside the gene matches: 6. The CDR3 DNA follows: TGCAGCGTAGCCGGGACTAAATCCTACGAGCAGTACTTC. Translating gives CSVAGTKSYEQYF.

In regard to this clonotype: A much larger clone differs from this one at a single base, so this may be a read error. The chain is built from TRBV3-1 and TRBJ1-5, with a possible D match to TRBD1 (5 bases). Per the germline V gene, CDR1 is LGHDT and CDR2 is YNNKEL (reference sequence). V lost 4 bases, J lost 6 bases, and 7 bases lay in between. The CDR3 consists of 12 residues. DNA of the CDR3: TGTGCCAGCAGCCGAGGGACTCAGCCCCAGCATTTT. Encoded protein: CASSRGTQPQHF.

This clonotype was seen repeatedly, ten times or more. The CDR3 protein is CASIPAGWGQETQYF. The CDR3 nucleotides are TGTGCCAGCATCCCAGCAGGGTGGGGCCAAGAGACCCAGTACTTC. This sequence joins TRBV6-1 and TRBJ2-5, with D perhaps TRBD1 (5 bases). Trimming removed 7 bases from V and 1 base from J, with 16 bases in between. Germline CDR1 reads MNHNS; CDR2 reads SASEGT. This CDR3 contains 15 residues.

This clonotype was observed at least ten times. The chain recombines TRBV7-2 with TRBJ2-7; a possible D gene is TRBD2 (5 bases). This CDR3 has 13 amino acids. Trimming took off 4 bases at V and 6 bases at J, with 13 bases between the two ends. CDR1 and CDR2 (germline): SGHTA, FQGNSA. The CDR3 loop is CASSSRGPPEQYF. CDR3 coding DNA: TGTGCCAGCAGCTCTCGGGGTCCCCCCGAGCAGTACTTC.

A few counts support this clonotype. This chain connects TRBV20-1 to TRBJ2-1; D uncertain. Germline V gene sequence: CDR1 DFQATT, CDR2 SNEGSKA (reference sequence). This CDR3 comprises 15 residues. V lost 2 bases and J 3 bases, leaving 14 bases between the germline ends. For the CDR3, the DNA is TGCAGTGCTAGATCGGGCACCAAGGGCTACAATGAGCAGTTCTTC. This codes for CSARSGTKGYNEQFF.

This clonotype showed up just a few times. The CDR3 sequence: CASRSLRHEQYF. CDR3 coding DNA: TGTGCCAGCAGATCACTCCGTCACGAGCAGTACTTC. The genes are TRBV27 and TRBJ2-7; D is uncertain. The CDR3 contains 12 residues. V was cut by 6 bases and J by 5 bases, with 11 bases left in between. Germline CDR1 reads MNHEY; CDR2 reads SMNVEV (reference sequence).

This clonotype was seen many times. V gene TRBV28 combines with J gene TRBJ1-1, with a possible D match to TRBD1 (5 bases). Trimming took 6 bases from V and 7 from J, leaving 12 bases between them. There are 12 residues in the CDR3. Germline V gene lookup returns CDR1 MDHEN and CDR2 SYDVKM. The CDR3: CASSMDTVEAFF. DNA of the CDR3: TGTGCCAGCAGCATGGACACGGTTGAAGCTTTCTTT.

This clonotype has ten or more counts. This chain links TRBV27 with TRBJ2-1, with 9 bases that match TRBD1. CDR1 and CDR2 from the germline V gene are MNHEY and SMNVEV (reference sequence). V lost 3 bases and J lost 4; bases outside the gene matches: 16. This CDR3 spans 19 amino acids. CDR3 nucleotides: TGTGCCAGCAGTTTTGGTGGGCCCAAACAGGGGGCTTCTTACAATGAGCAGTTCTTC. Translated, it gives CASSFGGPKQGASYNEQFF.

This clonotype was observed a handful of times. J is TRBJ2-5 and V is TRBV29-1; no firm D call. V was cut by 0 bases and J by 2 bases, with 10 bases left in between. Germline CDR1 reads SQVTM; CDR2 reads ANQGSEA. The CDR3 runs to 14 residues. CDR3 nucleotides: TGCAGCGTTGAAGAGGGTAGGGCTCAAGAGACCCAGTACTTC. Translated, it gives CSVEEGRAQETQYF.

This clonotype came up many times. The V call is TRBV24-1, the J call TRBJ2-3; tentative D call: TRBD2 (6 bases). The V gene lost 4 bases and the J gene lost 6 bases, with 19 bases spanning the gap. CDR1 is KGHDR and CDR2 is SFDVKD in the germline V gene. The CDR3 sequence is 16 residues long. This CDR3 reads CATSDPTGAGLDTQYF. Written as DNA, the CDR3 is TGTGCCACCAGTGACCCTACTGGGGCGGGGTTGGATACGCAGTATTTT.

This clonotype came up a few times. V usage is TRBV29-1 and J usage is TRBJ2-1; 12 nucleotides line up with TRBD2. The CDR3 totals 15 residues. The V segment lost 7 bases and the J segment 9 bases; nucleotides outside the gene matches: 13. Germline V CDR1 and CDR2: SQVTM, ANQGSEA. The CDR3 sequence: CSARTSGDPTGEQFF. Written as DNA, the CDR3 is TGCAGCGCTCGGACTAGCGGGGACCCTACAGGTGAGCAGTTCTTC.

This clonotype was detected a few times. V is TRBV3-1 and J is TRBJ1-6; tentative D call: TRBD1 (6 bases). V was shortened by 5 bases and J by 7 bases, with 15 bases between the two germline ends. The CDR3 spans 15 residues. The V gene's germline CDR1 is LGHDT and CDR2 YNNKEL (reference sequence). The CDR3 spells CASSTRDNGNSPLHF. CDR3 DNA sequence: TGTGCCAGCAGCACACGGGACAATGGAAATTCACCCCTCCACTTT.

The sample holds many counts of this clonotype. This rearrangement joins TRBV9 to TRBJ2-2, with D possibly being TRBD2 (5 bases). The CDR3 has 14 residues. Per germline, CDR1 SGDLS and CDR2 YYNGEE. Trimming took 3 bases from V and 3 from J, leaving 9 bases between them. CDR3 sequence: CASSGTVYTGELFF. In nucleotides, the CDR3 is TGTGCCAGCAGCGGGACTGTCTACACCGGGGAGCTGTTTTTT.

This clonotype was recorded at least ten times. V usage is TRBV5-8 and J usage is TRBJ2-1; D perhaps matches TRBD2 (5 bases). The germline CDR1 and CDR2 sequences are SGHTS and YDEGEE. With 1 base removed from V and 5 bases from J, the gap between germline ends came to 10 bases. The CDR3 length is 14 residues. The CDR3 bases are TGTGCCAGCAGCTTGCCAGGACTTGACAATGAGCAGTTCTTC. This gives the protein CASSLPGLDNEQFF.

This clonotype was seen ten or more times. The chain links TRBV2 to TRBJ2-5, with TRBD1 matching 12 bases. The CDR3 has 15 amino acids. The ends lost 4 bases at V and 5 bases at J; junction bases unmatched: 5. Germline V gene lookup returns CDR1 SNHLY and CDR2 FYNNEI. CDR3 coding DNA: TGTGCCAGCAGTGCGGGGACAGGGGGCAAGGAGACCCAGTACTTC. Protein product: CASSAGTGGKETQYF.

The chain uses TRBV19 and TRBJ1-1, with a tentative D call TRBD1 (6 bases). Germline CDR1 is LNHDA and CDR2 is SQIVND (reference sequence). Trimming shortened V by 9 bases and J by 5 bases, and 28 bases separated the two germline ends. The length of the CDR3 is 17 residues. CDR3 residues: CASQTEGGGLAATEAFF. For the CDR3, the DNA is TGTGCCAGCCAGACAGAAGGAGGGGGTCTGGCGGCGACTGAAGCTTTCTTT.

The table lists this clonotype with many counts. The CDR3 spells CSAAPGQGGTEAFF. For the CDR3, the DNA is TGCAGTGCTGCGCCGGGACAGGGGGGGACTGAAGCTTTCTTT. The V gene is TRBV20-1, the J gene TRBJ1-1; 11 bases are shared with TRBD1. Germline CDR1 is DFQATT and CDR2 is SNEGSKA (reference sequence). The CDR3 totals 14 residues. The V segment lost 5 bases and the J segment 5 bases; nucleotides outside the gene matches: 7.

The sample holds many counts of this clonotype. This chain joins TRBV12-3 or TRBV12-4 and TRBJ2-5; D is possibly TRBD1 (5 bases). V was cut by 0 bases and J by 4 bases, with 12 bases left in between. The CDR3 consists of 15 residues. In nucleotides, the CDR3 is TGTGCCAGCAGTTTAGCGCATCCAGGGCGAGAGACCCAGTACTTC. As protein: CASSLAHPGRETQYF.

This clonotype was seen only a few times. The CDR3 loop reads CASSYGALYSNQPQHF. The CDR3 nucleotides read TGTGCCAGCAGTTACGGGGCCCTCTATAGCAATCAGCCCCAGCATTTT. The chain uses TRBV6-6 and TRBJ1-5; D is possibly TRBD1 (5 bases). Trimming shortened V by 2 bases and J by 0 bases, and 11 bases separated the two germline ends. This CDR3 spans 16 amino acids. The V gene's germline CDR1 is MNHNY and CDR2 SVGAGI (reference sequence).

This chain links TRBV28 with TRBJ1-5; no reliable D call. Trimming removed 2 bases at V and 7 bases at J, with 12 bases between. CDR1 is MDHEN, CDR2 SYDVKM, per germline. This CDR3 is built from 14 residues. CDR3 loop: CASSLMDAGQPQHF. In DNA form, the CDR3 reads TGTGCCAGCAGTTTAATGGACGCCGGCCAGCCCCAGCATTTT.

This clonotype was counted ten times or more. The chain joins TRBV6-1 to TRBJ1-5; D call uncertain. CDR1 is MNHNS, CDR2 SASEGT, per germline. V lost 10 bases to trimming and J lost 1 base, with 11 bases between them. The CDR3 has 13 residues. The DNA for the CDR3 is TGTGCCACCACACAGATCAGCAATCAGCCCCAGCATTTT. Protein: CATTQISNQPQHF.

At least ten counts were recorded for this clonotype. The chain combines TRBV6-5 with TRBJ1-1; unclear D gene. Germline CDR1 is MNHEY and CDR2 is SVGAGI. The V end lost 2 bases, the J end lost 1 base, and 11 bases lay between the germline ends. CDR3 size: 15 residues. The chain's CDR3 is CASSYGILANTEAFF. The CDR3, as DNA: TGTGCCAGCAGTTACGGCATCTTAGCGAACACTGAAGCTTTCTTT.